This T cell receptor (beta chain) was profiled in a study of blood T cell repertoires in COVID-19. This clone was observed a handful of times. The table came from immunoSEQ multiplex PCR; TCRdb's copy has only in-frame clones and leaves some out. The sample gives hundreds of thousands of clones, 87% of which show up once; roughly 2.2% is in the top ten. The sample taken for sequencing was peripheral blood. This TCR came from a woman aged 50 to 60 who had recovered from COVID-19.

The CDR3 DNA reads as TGTGCCAGCAGCCACACTACCGATAGCAATCAGCCCCAGCATTTT. The encoded protein is CASSHTTDSNQPQHF. The chain joins TRBV4-2 to TRBJ1-5, with unresolved D. V shed 3 bases and J shed 0 bases, with 9 bases lying between them. This CDR3 is built from 15 residues. The germline gives CDR1 LGHNA, CDR2 YNFKEQ.